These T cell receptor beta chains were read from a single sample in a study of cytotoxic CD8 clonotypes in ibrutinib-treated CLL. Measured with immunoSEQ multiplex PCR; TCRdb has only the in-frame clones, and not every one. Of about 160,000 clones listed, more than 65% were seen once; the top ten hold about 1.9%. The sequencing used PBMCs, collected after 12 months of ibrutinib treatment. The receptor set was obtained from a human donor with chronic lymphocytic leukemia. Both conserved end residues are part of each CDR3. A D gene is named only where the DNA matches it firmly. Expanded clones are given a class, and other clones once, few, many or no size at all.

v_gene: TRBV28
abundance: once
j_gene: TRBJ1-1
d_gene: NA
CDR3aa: CASNSGVGTEAFF
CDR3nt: TGTGCCAGCAACTCAGGGGTGGGGACTGAAGCTTTCTTT

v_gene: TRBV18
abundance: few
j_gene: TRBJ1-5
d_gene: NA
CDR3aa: CASSLLQGEQPQHF
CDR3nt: TGTGCCAGCTCACTTTTACAGGGTGAACAGCCCCAGCATTTT

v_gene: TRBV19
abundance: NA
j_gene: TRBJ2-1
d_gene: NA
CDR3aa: CASSPPYESNEQFF
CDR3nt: TGTGCCAGTTCGCCACCCTACGAATCCAATGAGCAGTTCTTC

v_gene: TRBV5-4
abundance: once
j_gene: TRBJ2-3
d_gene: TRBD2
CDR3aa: CASSYDGRGDTQYF
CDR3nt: TGTGCCAGCAGCTATGACGGGAGGGGAGATACGCAGTATTTT

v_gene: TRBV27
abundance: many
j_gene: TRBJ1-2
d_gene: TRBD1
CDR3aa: CASSSHGQGEYGYTF
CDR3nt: TGTGCCAGCAGTTCCCATGGACAGGGGGAGTATGGCTACACCTTC

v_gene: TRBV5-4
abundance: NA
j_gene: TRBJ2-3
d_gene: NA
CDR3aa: CASSPRTNTDTQYF
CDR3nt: TGTGCCAGCAGCCCTCGGACTAACACAGATACGCAGTATTTT

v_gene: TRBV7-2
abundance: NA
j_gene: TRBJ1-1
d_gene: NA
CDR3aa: CASSLLGGTEAFF
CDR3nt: TGTGCCAGCAGCTTATTGGGGGGCACTGAAGCTTTCTTT

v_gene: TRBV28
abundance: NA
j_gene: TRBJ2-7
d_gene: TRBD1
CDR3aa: CASSFLDRGYEQYF
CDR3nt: TGTGCCAGCAGTTTTTTGGACAGGGGGTACGAGCAGTACTTC

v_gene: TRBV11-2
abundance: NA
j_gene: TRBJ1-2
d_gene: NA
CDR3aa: CASSLDLAGGYTF
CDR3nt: TGTGCCAGCAGCTTAGATCTGGCGGGGGGCTACACCTTC

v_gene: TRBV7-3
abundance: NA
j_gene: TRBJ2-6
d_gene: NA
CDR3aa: CASSSLGSGANVLTF
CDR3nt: TGTGCCAGCAGCTCCTTGGGATCTGGGGCCAACGTCCTGACTTTC

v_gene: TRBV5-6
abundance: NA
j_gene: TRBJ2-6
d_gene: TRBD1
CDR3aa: CASSLPGGAGANVLTF
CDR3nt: TGTGCCAGCAGCTTACCAGGGGGCGCCGGGGCCAACGTCCTGACTTTC

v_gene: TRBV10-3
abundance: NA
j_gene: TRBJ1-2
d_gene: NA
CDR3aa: CASLPRGIDYGYTF
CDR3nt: TGTGCCAGCCTCCCGCGGGGAATAGACTATGGCTACACCTTC

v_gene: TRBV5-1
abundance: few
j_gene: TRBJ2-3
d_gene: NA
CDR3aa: CASSLGSQALTDTQYF
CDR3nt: TGCGCCAGCAGCTTGGGGTCTCAGGCCCTCACAGATACGCAGTATTTT

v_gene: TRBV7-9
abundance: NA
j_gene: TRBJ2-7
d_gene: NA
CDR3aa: CASSLEAGTYEQYF
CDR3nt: TGTGCCAGCAGCTTAGAGGCTGGGACCTACGAGCAGTACTTC

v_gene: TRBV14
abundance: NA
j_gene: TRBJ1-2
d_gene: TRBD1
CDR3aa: CASSQRTGHYGYTF
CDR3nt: TGTGCCAGCAGCCAGAGGACAGGGCACTATGGCTACACCTTC

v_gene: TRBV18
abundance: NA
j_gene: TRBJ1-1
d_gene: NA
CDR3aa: CASSKGQNTEAFF
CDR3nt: TGTGCCAGCTCCAAGGGACAGAACACTGAAGCTTTCTTT

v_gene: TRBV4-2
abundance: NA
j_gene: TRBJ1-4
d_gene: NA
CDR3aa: CASSQDLVMGGAEKLFF
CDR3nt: TGTGCCAGCAGCCAAGATTTAGTTATGGGCGGAGCGGAAAAACTGTTTTTT